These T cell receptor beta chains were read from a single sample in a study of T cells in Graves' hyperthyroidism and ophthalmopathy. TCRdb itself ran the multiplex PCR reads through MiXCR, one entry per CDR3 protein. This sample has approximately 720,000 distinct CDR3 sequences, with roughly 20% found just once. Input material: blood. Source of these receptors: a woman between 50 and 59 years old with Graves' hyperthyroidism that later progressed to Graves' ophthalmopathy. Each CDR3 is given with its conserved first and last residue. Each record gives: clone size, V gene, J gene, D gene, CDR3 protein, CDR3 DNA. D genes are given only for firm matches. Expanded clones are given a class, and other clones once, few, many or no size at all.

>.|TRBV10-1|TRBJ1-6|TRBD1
CASSAGQNNSPLHF
TGCGCCAGCAGTGCGGGACAGAATAATTCACCCCTCCACTTT
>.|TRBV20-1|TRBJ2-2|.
CSAKRPGELFF
TGCAGTGCTAAACGACCCGGGGAGCTGTTTTTT
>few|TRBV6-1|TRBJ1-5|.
CASRPGLAWSNQPQHF
TGTGCCAGCAGACCGGGACTGGCCTGGAGCAATCAGCCCCAGCATTTT
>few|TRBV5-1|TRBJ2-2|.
CASNKQGSNTGELFF
TGCGCCAGCAACAAACAGGGTTCGAACACCGGGGAGCTGTTTTTT
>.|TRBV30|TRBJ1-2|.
CAWSRDRPYGYTF
TGTGCCTGGAGCCGAGACAGGCCCTATGGCTACACCTTC
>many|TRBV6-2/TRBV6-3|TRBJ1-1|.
CASSYPRMGGNTEAFF
TGTGCCAGCAGTTACCCCCGGATGGGGGGGAACACTGAAGCTTTCTTT
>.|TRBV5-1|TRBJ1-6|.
CASSYVGQTYNSPLHF
TGCGCCAGCAGTTACGTCGGACAGACTTATAATTCACCCCTCCACTTT
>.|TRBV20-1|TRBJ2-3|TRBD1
CSARRGLSDTQYF
TGCAGTGCTAGGAGGGGGCTTTCAGATACGCAGTATTTT
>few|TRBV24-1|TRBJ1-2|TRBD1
CATSDPGQGYTF
TGTGCCACCAGTGACCCGGGACAGGGCTACACCTTC
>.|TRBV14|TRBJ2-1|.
CASSPDILSYNEQFF
TGTGCCAGCAGCCCGGACATCCTTTCCTACAATGAGCAGTTCTTC
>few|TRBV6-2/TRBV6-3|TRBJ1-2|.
CASSFSGNYGYTF
TGTGCCAGCAGTTTCTCAGGGAACTATGGCTACACCTTC
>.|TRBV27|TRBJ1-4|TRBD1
CASSFDRATNEKLFF
TGTGCCAGCAGTTTTGACAGGGCAACTAATGAAAAACTGTTTTTT
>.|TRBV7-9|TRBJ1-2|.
CASSRATYGYTF
TGTGCCAGCAGCCGGGCGACCTATGGCTACACCTTC
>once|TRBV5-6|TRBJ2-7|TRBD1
CASRTTGQGANYEQYF
TGTGCCAGCAGAACCACAGGACAGGGGGCAAACTACGAGCAGTACTTC
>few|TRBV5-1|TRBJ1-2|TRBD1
CASTWGDRPLANYGYTF
TGCGCCAGCACCTGGGGGGACAGACCCTTAGCTAACTATGGCTACACCTTC
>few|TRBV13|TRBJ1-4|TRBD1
CASSLGRQGAANEKLFF
TGTGCCAGCAGCTTAGGCCGGCAGGGGGCGGCTAATGAAAAACTGTTTTTT
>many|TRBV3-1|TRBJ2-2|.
CASSQDSRNTGELFF
TGTGCCAGCAGCCAAGATTCTAGGAACACCGGGGAGCTGTTTTTT
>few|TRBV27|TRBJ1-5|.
CASSSEQGGNQPQHF
TGTGCCAGCAGTTCCGAACAGGGCGGCAATCAGCCCCAGCATTTT
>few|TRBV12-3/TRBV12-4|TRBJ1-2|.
CASSQITGPGGYTF
TGTGCCAGCAGCCAGATAACAGGGCCCGGGGGCTACACCTTC
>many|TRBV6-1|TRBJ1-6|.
CASSLGPSPLHF
TGTGCCAGCAGTTTGGGCCCTTCACCCCTCCACTTT
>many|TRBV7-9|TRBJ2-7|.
CASSLPGQAGGSYEQYF
TGTGCCAGCAGCTTACCCGGGCAGGCAGGCGGCTCCTACGAGCAGTACTTC
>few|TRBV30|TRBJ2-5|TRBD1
CAWSAWTGTGTINF
TGTGCCTGGAGTGCATGGACAGGGACAGGGACTATCAACTTC
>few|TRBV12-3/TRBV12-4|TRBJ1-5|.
CASSTTDNQPQHF
TGTGCCAGCAGCACAACAGACAATCAGCCCCAGCATTTT
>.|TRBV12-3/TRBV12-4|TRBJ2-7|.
CASSLAEFSYEQYF
TGTGCCAGCAGTTTGGCCGAGTTCTCCTACGAGCAGTACTTC
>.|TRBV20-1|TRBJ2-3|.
CSARDMVFGTDTQYF
TGCAGTGCTAGAGATATGGTCTTTGGCACAGATACGCAGTATTTT
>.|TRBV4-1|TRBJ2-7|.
CASSKGPKETYEQYF
TGCGCCAGCAGCAAGGGACCTAAAGAAACCTACGAGCAGTACTTC
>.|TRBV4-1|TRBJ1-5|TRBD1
CASSHRQGNQPQHF
TGCGCCAGCAGCCATCGACAGGGGAATCAGCCCCAGCATTTT
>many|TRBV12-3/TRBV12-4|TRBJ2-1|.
CASSTLSVWYNEQFF
TGTGCCAGCAGTACTCTCAGCGTTTGGTACAATGAGCAGTTCTTC
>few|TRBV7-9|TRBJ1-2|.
CASSLGPQVGYGYTF
TGTGCCAGCAGCTTAGGGCCCCAGGTTGGCTATGGCTACACCTTC
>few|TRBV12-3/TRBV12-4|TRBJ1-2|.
CASRKSGGQHRDYGYTF
TGTGCCAGCAGGAAATCTGGGGGACAACATCGTGACTATGGCTACACCTTC
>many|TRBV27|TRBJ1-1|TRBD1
CASSKDRDLSPEAFF
TGTGCCAGCAGCAAGGACAGGGATCTAAGCCCTGAAGCTTTCTTT
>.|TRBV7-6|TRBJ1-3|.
CASSLASSLTGRSSGNTIYF
TGTGCCAGCAGCTTAGCCTCCTCCTTGACAGGTCGAAGCTCTGGAAACACCATATATTTT
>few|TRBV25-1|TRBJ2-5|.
CASSEPGQIIQETQYF
TGTGCCAGCAGTGAGCCCGGACAGATCATACAAGAGACCCAGTACTTC
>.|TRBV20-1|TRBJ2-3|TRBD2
CSAEQSTSGQRGYTDTQYF
TGCAGTGCTGAACAATCCACGTCGGGCCAGCGGGGTTACACAGATACGCAGTATTTT
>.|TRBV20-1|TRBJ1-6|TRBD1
CSAPDQTGRLNSPLHF
TGCAGTGCTCCCGACCAGACAGGGAGACTTAATTCACCCCTCCACTTT
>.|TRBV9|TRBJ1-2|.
CASSAEVGGGYTF
TGTGCCAGCAGCGCCGAAGTGGGGGGTGGCTACACCTTC
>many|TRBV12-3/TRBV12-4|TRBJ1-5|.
CASSFGQPQHF
TGCGCCAGCAGCTTCGGTCAGCCCCAGCATTTT
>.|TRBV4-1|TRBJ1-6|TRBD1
CASSLIGTGANSPLHF
TGCGCCAGCAGCCTAATAGGGACAGGGGCCAATTCACCCCTCCACTTT
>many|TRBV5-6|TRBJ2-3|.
CASSLALGAEYTQYF
TGTGCCAGCAGCTTGGCCTTAGGGGCGGAGTATACGCAGTATTTT
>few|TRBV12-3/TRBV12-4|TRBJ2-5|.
CASSPSRGTQETQYF
TGTGCCAGCAGTCCGTCAAGGGGGACCCAAGAGACCCAGTACTTC
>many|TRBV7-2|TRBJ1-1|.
CASSLSPPFPEAFF
TGTGCCAGCAGCTTAAGCCCCCCGTTCCCTGAAGCTTTCTTT
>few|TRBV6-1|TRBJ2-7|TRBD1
CASSYRQGATGADYEQYF
TGTGCCAGCAGTTACCGGCAGGGGGCGACAGGTGCGGACTACGAGCAGTACTTC
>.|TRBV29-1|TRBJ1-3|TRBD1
CSPGRDSSGNTIYF
TGCAGCCCCGGGAGGGACAGCTCTGGAAACACCATATATTTT
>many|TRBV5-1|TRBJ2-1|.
CASSLGGLPYNEQFF
TGCGCCAGCAGCTTGGGGGGGTTGCCCTACAATGAGCAGTTCTTC
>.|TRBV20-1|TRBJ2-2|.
CSADENTGELFF
TGCAGTGCCGACGAGAACACCGGGGAGCTGTTTTTT
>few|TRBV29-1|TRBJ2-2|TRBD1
CSATGTGNTGELFF
TGCAGCGCTACCGGGACAGGGAACACCGGGGAGCTGTTTTTT
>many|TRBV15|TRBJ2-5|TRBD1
CATSRTWTGVGQETQYF
TGTGCCACCAGCAGAACCTGGACAGGGGTTGGCCAAGAGACCCAGTACTTC
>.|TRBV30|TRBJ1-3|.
CAWTIFPGRGSGNTIYF
TGTGCCTGGACCATATTTCCGGGCAGGGGATCTGGAAACACCATATATTTT
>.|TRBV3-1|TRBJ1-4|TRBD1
CASSPHGDSNNEKLFF
TGTGCCAGCAGCCCCCATGGGGACAGCAATAATGAAAAACTGTTTTTT
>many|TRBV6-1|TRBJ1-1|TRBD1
CASSEMPTGVNTEAFF
TGTGCCAGCAGTGAAATGCCGACAGGGGTAAACACTGAAGCTTTCTTT
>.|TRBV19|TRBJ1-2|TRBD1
CASMRLGGQPNYGYTF
TGTGCCAGTATGAGACTTGGGGGACAGCCGAACTATGGCTACACCTTC
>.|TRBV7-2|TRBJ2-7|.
CASSLKTDLYEQYF
TGTGCCAGCAGCTTGAAGACAGACCTCTACGAGCAGTACTTC
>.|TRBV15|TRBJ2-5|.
CATSRELQGGETQYF
TGTGCCACCAGCAGAGAGCTCCAAGGAGGAGAGACCCAGTACTTC
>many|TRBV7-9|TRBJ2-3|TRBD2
CASSPRTSESTDTQYF
TGTGCCAGCAGCCCCCGGACTAGCGAGAGCACAGATACGCAGTATTTT
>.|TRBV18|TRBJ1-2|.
CASSPLKRNPYVYTF
TGTGCCAGCTCACCACTGAAACGGAACCCTTATGTCTACACCTTC
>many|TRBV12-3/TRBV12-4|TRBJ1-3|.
CASSFTQGNTIYF
TGTGCCAGCAGTTTTACCCAGGGAAACACCATATATTTT
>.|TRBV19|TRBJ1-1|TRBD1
CASSTFAGGAFWSTEAFF
TGTGCCAGTAGTACCTTTGCAGGGGGCGCTTTTTGGAGTACTGAAGCTTTCTTT
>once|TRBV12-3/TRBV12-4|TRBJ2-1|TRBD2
CASRDRAGVGEQFF
TGTGCCAGCAGAGACAGAGCGGGAGTTGGGGAGCAGTTCTTC
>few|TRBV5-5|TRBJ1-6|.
CASSRESSYNSPLHF
TGTGCCAGCAGTCGAGAGAGCTCCTATAATTCACCCCTCCACTTT